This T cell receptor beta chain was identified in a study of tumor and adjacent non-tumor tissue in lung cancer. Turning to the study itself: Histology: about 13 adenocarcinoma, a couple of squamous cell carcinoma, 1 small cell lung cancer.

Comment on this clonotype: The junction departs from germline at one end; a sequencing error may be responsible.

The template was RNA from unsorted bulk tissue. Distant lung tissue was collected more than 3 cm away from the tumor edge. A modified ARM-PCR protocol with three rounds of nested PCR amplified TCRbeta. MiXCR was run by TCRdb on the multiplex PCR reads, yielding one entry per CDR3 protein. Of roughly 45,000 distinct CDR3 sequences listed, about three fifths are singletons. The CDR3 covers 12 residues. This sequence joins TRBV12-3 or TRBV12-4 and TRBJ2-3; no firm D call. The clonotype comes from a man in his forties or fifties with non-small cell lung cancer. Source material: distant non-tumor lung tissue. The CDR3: CASSWVTDTQYF. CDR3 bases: TGTGCCAGCAGTTGGGTAACGGATACGCAATATTTT.